This record covers a single T cell receptor (beta chain). No antigen is known for it. The input lacks base qualities; no much larger clone sits a single base away. This entry is derived from a study of PD-1 blockade in classical Hodgkin lymphoma (dated by TCRdb to 2020 to 2022). Regarding the research as a whole: Nivolumab dosing was 3 mg/kg intravenously every 2 weeks, continuing until either disease progression or unacceptable toxicity. The study used CyTOF and TCR beta sequencing to define a peripheral blood immune signature of response to PD-1 blockade in classical Hodgkin lymphoma. Overall results and qualifications from the work: Among trial patients, those achieving complete response had baseline diversity similar to that of newly diagnosed patients, while diversity was significantly lower in partial responders and progressors. Diversity was lower in patients who began nivolumab less than 1 year after ASCT, so these patients were left out of later analyses to avoid confounding by immune reconstitution. The study covered only a single clinical trial cohort, and the causes of the repertoire differences, possibly disease activity or prior therapy, were still not defined. By C4D1, a significant rise was seen in CD4+ TCR diversity but not in CD8+ TCR diversity (p=0.0027 vs p=0.16), and the rise was most apparent among complete responders (p=0.02). Baseline TCR diversity was reported to be lower in newly diagnosed patients than in healthy donors and to be lower still in relapsed/refractory patients.

Genomic DNA was isolated using the Qiagen DNeasy kit from unsorted PBMCs as well as from negatively selected CD4+ and CD8+ fractions. TCR beta CDR3 regions were amplified by immunoSEQ multiplex PCR using primers annealing to V and J segments. Amplification bias was minimized using a synthetic immune receptor repertoire, and residual bias was removed computationally after sequencing. In the original analysis: Repertoire diversity was quantified as the Shannon entropy index using custom Python scripts. Unsorted, CD4+ and CD8+ repertoires were analyzed separately, except for combined analyses in which CD4+ and CD8+ sequences were merged in silico. A clone was considered expanded if an increase in frequency of at least 2-fold after treatment relative to C1D1 was found, and a pseudocount of 0.5 was applied to clones undetected at baseline. Singleton clones were defined as clones with 0 or 1 copy at C1D1, and non-singleton clones were defined as clones with 2 or more copies. By matching protein sequences in sorted samples from the same patient, clones expanded in unsorted samples were annotated as CD4+, CD8+ or unknown. Wilcoxon tests on paired samples were used to test changes in diversity from C1D1 to C4D1. The clones in this table, taken by TCRdb from immuneACCESS, are in-frame only. Not every clone is retained; where verified, under half of the shortfall comes from an unresolved V gene, and the cause of the rest is unknown. V, J and clone size are taken as reported in that table, and D and trimming were inferred from the DNA itself. Counted in this sample were about 86,000 clones; 89% of them appeared once. The ten largest account for roughly a fifth of the sample.

The meaning of the sample's time point label: cycle 1 day 1 (C1D1), immediately before nivolumab initiation. Every trial patient had relapsed after autologous stem cell transplantation, and cohorts A, B and C differed in prior brentuximab vedotin exposure. A total of more than 55 patients with relapsed/refractory classical Hodgkin lymphoma made up the trial cohort, and each patient's best overall response was complete response, partial response or progressive disease. Trial patients were treated with single-agent nivolumab in the multi-cohort phase II CheckMate 205 trial. An independent review committee assessed best overall response by applying the 2007 International Working Group response criteria. PBMCs from the trial were collected at three points: immediately before nivolumab initiation (C1D1), and during therapy at cycle 2 day 1 and cycle 4 day 1. Peripheral blood was collected in 8 mL Vacutainer Cell Preparation Tubes, from which PBMCs were isolated by centrifugation and then cryopreserved.

Sequences were derived from peripheral blood mononuclear cells (PBMCs), sampled at baseline. This TCR derives from a human donor with classical Hodgkin lymphoma.

DNA sequence: TGTGCCAGTAGTCCGACAGATAATGAGCAGTTCTTC. Protein translation: CASSPTDNEQFF. The chain employs TRBV19 and TRBJ2-1, with TRBD1 tentatively as D gene (5 bases match). CDR1 and CDR2 are read off the germline V gene (reference sequence) as LNHDA and SQIVND. The germline ends are 9 bases apart after V is trimmed by 5 bases and J by 7 bases. CDR3 length: 12 amino acids, cysteine to phenylalanine. CDR3 DNA only is kept here, 36 bases in frame from base 1.